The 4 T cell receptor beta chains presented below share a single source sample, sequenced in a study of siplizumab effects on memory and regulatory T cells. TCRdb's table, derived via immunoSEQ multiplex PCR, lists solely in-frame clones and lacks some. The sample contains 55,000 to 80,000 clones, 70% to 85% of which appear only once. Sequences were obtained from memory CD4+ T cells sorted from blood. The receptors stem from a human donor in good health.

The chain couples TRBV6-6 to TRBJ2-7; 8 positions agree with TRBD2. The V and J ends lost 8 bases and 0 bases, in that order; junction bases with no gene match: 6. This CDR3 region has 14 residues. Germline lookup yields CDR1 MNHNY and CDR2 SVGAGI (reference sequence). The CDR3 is CASEREGGSYEQYF. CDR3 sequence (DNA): TGTGCCAGCGAACGGGAGGGGGGCTCCTACGAGCAGTACTTC.

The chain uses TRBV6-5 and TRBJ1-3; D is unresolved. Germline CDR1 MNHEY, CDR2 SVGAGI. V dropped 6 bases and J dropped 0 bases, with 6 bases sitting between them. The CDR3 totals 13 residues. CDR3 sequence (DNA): TGTGCCAGCAGAAGCAACTCTGGAAACACCATATATTTT. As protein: CASRSNSGNTIYF.

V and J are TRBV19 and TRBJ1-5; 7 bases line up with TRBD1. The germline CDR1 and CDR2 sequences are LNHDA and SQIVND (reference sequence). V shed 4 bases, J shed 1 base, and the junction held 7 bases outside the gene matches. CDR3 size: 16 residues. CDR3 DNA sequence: TGTGCCAGTAGTACTACAGGGGCCAGGAGCAATCAGCCCCAGCATTTT. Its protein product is CASSTTGARSNQPQHF.

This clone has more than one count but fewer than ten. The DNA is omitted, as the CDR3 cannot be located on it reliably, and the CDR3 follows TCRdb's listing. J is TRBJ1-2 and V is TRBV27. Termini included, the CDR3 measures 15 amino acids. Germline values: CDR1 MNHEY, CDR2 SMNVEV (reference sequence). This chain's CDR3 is CASSFGEGKGYGYTF.